This TCR beta chain is from a study of blood T cell repertoires in COVID-19. Study-wide background: PBMCs, B-cell-depleted T cells, or T cells were the source of the cDNA or gDNA that made up the material.

The CDR3 runs 15 residues. The germline gives CDR1 LGHDT, CDR2 YNNKEL (reference sequence). Losses at the gene ends were 4 bases for V and 6 bases for J; bases not matched to a gene: 5. Only in-frame clones appear in the TCRdb table, and some are missing; sequencing was by immunoSEQ multiplex PCR. The repertoire holds some 80,000 clones, around 80% seen once, with about 20% in the top ten. The chain combines TRBV3-1 (or the pseudogene TRBV3-2) with TRBJ2-2, with TRBD2 identical over 10 bases. Sequenced input: peripheral blood. The TCR sequence derives from a woman aged 80 or older with active or convalescent COVID-19. DNA for the CDR3: TGTGCCAGCAGCCCCCGGACTAGCGGTCCCGGGGAGCTGTTTTTT. Its protein is CASSPRTSGPGELFF.